These T cell receptor beta chains were read from a single sample in a study of long-term antiretroviral therapy in people with HIV. Assay: immunoSEQ multiplex PCR; the TCRdb copy retains only in-frame clones and omits some. The repertoire has 20,000 or so clones, roughly 86% of them found once; the top ten carry 10% to 13%. Specimen: unsorted PBMCs, collected 0.5 years after starting antiretroviral therapy. The source is a man aged 40-55 years with HIV. Each CDR3 is given with its conserved first and last residue. The D gene is left open where the match is weak. Expanded clones get a size class; other rows say once, few or many, or leave the size out.

J | V | size | D | CDR3 | DNA
TRBJ2-5 | TRBV19 | . | . | CASSATGETQYF | TGTGCCAGTTCGGCGACTGGGGAGACCCAGTACTTC
TRBJ2-7 | TRBV6-5 | . | TRBD1 | CASRDGQGGYEQYF | TGTGCCAGCAGGGACGGACAGGGCGGGTACGAGCAGTACTTC
TRBJ2-2 | TRBV28 | . | . | CASSFAGPAVAGELFF | TGTGCCAGCAGTTTCGCGGGGCCGGCCGTAGCCGGGGAGCTGTTTTTT
TRBJ1-3 | TRBV2 | . | . | CASRKTGSPGNTIYF | TGTGCCAGCAGGAAAACAGGGTCTCCTGGAAACACCATATATTTT
TRBJ2-1 | TRBV6-1 | few | . | CATQDFGETPNEQFF | TGTGCCACCCAGGACTTTGGCGAAACCCCCAATGAGCAGTTCTTC
TRBJ2-7 | TRBV30 | . | TRBD2 | CAWSSGLAGGNSYEQYF | TGTGCCTGGAGTTCAGGACTAGCGGGAGGGAATTCCTACGAGCAGTACTTC
TRBJ1-2 | TRBV5-1 | . | TRBD1 | CASSYDRVSGYTF | TGCGCCAGCAGCTACGACAGGGTATCTGGCTACACCTTC
TRBJ2-3 | TRBV28 | . | . | CASSFFYTDTQYF | TGTGCCAGCAGCTTCTTTTACACAGATACGCAGTATTTT
TRBJ2-7 | TRBV2 | . | . | CATATARYEQYF | TGTGCCACTGCAACAGCTCGCTACGAGCAGTACTTC
TRBJ2-7 | TRBV13 | once | . | CASRQLRGTYEQYF | TGTGCCAGTCGTCAACTCCGCGGAACATACGAGCAGTACTTC
TRBJ2-7 | TRBV4-1 | . | . | CASSQVTGAEQYF | TGCGCCAGCAGCCAAGTCACGGGGGCCGAGCAGTACTTC
TRBJ2-7 | TRBV2 | . | TRBD2 | CASFRGGNTYEQYF | TGTGCCAGCTTCCGGGGGGGAAACACCTACGAGCAGTACTTC
TRBJ2-5 | TRBV30 | . | . | CAWGGGRRPETQYF | TGTGCCTGGGGAGGGGGGAGACGTCCCGAGACCCAGTACTTC
TRBJ2-7 | TRBV4-2 | . | . | CASSQSEGGSYEQYF | TGTGCCAGCAGCCAATCCGAGGGCGGCTCCTACGAGCAGTACTTC
TRBJ2-3 | TRBV4-3 | . | . | CASSQDPPPRDTQYF | TGCGCCAGCAGCCAAGATCCCCCTCCCCGCGATACGCAGTATTTT
TRBJ1-2 | TRBV28 | . | . | CASSLGMGTGYGYTF | TGTGCCAGCAGTTTAGGGATGGGAACTGGCTATGGCTACACCTTC
TRBJ2-1 | TRBV27 | . | TRBD2 | CASSSGLAGYYNEQFF | TGTGCCAGCAGTTCGGGACTAGCGGGGTATTACAATGAGCAGTTCTTC
TRBJ1-5 | TRBV7-9 | . | . | CASSSGGLPGAQHF | TGTGCCAGCAGCAGCGGGGGACTGCCAGGGGCCCAGCATTTT
TRBJ2-2 | TRBV7-2 | . | TRBD1 | CASSRDRGDGELFF | TGTGCCAGCAGCAGGGACAGGGGGGACGGGGAGCTGTTTTTT
TRBJ2-1 | TRBV19 | . | TRBD2 | CASSIGQGLAGGISYNEQFF | TGTGCCAGTAGTATCGGCCAGGGACTAGCGGGAGGAATATCCTACAATGAGCAGTTCTTC
TRBJ2-7 | TRBV11-2 | . | . | CASSLDLATSYEQYF | TGTGCCAGCAGCTTAGATTTGGCCACCTCCTACGAGCAGTACTTC
TRBJ1-2 | TRBV11-2 | . | TRBD1 | CASRLTGEYGYTF | TGTGCCAGCAGGCTAACAGGGGAGTATGGCTACACCTTC
TRBJ2-2 | TRBV11-3 | . | . | CASAGGNTGELFF | TGTGCCAGCGCGGGCGGGAACACCGGGGAGCTGTTTTTT
TRBJ1-5 | TRBV9 | . | . | CASSAEDNQPQHF | TGTGCCAGCAGCGCCGAAGATAATCAGCCCCAGCATTTT
TRBJ2-5 | TRBV5-5 | . | TRBD2 | CASSPGLAGGETQYF | TGTGCCAGCAGCCCGGGACTAGCGGGAGGAGAGACCCAGTACTTC
TRBJ1-5 | TRBV18 | . | . | CASSRGPVDQPQHF | TGTGCCAGCTCACGGGGACCAGTTGATCAGCCCCAGCATTTT
TRBJ2-3 | TRBV9 | . | TRBD2 | CASSVTLAGTDTQYF | TGTGCCAGCAGCGTAACACTAGCGGGCACAGATACGCAGTATTTT
TRBJ2-7 | TRBV19 | . | . | CASSFYFPTYEQYF | TGTGCCAGTAGTTTCTACTTCCCAACCTACGAGCAGTACTTC
TRBJ1-1 | TRBV18 | . | . | CASSPNGLGTEAFF | TGTGCCAGCTCACCGAATGGTCTAGGCACTGAAGCTTTCTTT
TRBJ2-7 | TRBV28 | . | . | CASSLGTGLSYEQYF | TGTGCCAGCAGTTTGGGAACAGGCCTCTCCTACGAGCAGTACTTC
TRBJ2-2 | TRBV27 | . | . | CASSLKGTGELFF | TGTGCCAGCAGTTTGAAAGGCACCGGGGAGCTGTTTTTT
TRBJ2-1 | TRBV28 | . | . | CAVTGLRSTYNEQFF | TGTGCCGTTACAGGGCTCCGAAGCACCTACAATGAGCAGTTCTTC
TRBJ2-1 | TRBV27 | . | TRBD2 | CASSFFGLALNEQFF | TGTGCCAGCAGTTTTTTTGGACTAGCTCTCAATGAGCAGTTCTTC
TRBJ2-7 | TRBV2 | . | TRBD1 | CASSVPGGFYEQYF | TGTGCCAGCAGTGTACCAGGGGGTTTCTACGAGCAGTACTTC
TRBJ1-3 | TRBV6-6 | . | . | CASSPSDGDTIYF | TGTGCCAGCAGCCCAAGCGATGGGGACACCATATATTTT
TRBJ2-3 | TRBV4-2 | once | TRBD2 | CASSQEGIAGGDTQYF | TGTGCCAGCAGCCAAGAGGGGATAGCGGGGGGTGATACGCAGTATTTT
TRBJ1-2 | TRBV20-1 | few | . | CSALDSSGYTF | TGCAGTGCTCTGGACAGTTCCGGCTACACCTTC
TRBJ2-5 | TRBV18 | . | . | CASSPPGETQYF | TGTGCCAGCTCACCACCGGGGGAGACCCAGTACTTC
TRBJ1-2 | TRBV13 | . | . | CASSPGANGYTF | TGTGCCAGCAGCCCTGGAGCCAATGGCTACACCTTC
TRBJ1-1 | TRBV4-1 | . | . | CASSQVQGRPEAFF | TGCGCCAGCAGCCAAGTTCAGGGGAGACCTGAAGCTTTCTTT
TRBJ1-4 | TRBV19 | . | . | CASTPGSRIELFF | TGTGCCAGTACCCCCGGCAGTCGGATTGAATTGTTTTTT
TRBJ2-5 | TRBV30 | . | TRBD1 | CAWRGRGPQETQYF | TGTGCCTGGAGGGGTAGGGGGCCACAAGAGACCCAGTACTTC
TRBJ1-5 | TRBV7-8 | . | . | CASSLDSESNQPQHF | TGTGCCAGCAGCTTAGACTCGGAGAGCAATCAGCCCCAGCATTTT
TRBJ1-2 | TRBV7-2 | . | . | CASSLEPTESNYGYTF | TGTGCCAGCAGCTTAGAACCCACAGAATCTAACTATGGCTACACCTTC
TRBJ2-3 | TRBV14 | . | . | CASSTRGLSTDTQYF | TGTGCCAGCAGCACTCGTGGCCTTTCCACAGATACGCAGTATTTT
TRBJ2-5 | TRBV27 | once | . | CASSLSAGFETQYF | TGTGCCAGCAGTTTATCGGCCGGGTTTGAGACCCAGTACTTC